This T cell receptor beta chain was sequenced during a study of shared clonotypes between healthy human individuals. There were no recent acute infections or vaccinations among the donors, who were healthy HIV-negative adults. The CDR3 contains 12 residues. Between the trimmed V and J ends, which lost 3 bases and 9 bases, there was a span of 9 bases. Germline V CDR1 and CDR2: PRHDT, FYEKMQ (reference sequence). Profiled with immunoSEQ multiplex PCR; TCRdb holds only in-frame clones, not every one. The data contain 2 million to 3 million clones, 85% to 95% of them singletons. This chain joins TRBV13 and TRBJ2-4; no definite D call. This clonotype was sampled from a man between 18 and 29 years old in good health. Sample: naive CD4+ T cells sorted from blood. The subset is: CD45RA+ positively selected. Here the CDR3 reads CASSFQVGIQYF. CDR3 coding DNA: TGTGCCAGCAGCTTCCAGGTCGGCATTCAGTACTTC.